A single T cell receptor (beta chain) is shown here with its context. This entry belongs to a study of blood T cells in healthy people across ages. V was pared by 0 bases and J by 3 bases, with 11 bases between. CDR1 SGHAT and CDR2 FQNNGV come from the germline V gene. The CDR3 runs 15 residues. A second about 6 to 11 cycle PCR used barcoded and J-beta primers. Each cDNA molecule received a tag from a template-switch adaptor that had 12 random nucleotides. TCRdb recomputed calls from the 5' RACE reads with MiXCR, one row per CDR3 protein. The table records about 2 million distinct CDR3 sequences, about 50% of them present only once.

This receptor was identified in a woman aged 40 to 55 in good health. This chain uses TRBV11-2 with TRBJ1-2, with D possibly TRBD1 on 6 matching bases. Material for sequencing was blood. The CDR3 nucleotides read TGTGCCAGCAGCTTAGAGGGGGCCGGAGACTATGGCTACACCTTC. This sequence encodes CASSLEGAGDYGYTF.